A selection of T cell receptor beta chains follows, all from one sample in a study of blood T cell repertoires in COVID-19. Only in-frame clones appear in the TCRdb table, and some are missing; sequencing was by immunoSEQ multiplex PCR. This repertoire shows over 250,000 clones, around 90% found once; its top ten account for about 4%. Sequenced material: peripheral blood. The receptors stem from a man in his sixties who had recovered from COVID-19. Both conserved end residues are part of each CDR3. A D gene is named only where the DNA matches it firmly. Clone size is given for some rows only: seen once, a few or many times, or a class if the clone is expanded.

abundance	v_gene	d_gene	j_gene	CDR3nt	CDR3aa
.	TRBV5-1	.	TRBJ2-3	TGCGCCAGCAGCACGGACATGGGGGATACGCAGTATTTT	CASSTDMGDTQYF
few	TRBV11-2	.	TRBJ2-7	TGTGCCAGCAGCTTGTTTAAGAGCTCCTACGAGCAGTACTTC	CASSLFKSSYEQYF
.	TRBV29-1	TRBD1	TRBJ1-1	TGCAGCGTTGGCAGGGGGAGAGGTACTGAAGCTTTCTTT	CSVGRGRGTEAFF
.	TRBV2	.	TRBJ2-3	TGTGCCAGCAGGGAAGCCCCAGGGACAGATACGCAGTATTTT	CASREAPGTDTQYF
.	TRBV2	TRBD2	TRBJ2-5	TGTGCCAGCAGTGGCACTAGCGATGGGGAGACCCAGTACTTC	CASSGTSDGETQYF
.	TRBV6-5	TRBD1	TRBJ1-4	TGTGCCGCGACAGGGGGATCGGGTGAAAAACTGTTTTTT	CAATGGSGEKLFF
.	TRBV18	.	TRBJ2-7	TGTGCCAGCTCACCGGGGGCAGGGGCAACTTACGAGCAGTACTTC	CASSPGAGATYEQYF
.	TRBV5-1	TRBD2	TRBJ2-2	TGCGCCAGCAGCCTACCGACTAGCGGGGGTCCGAACACCGGGGAGCTGTTTTTT	CASSLPTSGGPNTGELFF
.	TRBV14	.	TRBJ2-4	TGTGCCAGCAGCCCGCCGGGGGTCACCTCTCGCCAGTACTTC	CASSPPGVTSRQYF
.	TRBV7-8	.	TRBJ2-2	TGTGCCAGCAGCATATCAGCCGGGTCCGGGGAGCTGTTTTTT	CASSISAGSGELFF
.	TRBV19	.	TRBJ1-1	TGTGCCAGTAGTAACTACGGACAGTCCGGTATAGCTGAAGCTTTCTTT	CASSNYGQSGIAEAFF